These T cell receptor beta chains were read from a single sample in a study of CD8+ T cells in alopecia areata. Repertoires were generated with immunoSEQ multiplex PCR, while TCRdb's copy carries only in-frame clones and drops some. The sample records approximately 12,000 clones, approximately 52% being singletons. The sample consisted of skin. The receptors here all came from a human donor with alopecia areata. CDR3s include the opening cysteine and the closing phenylalanine or tryptophan. A D gene is named only where the DNA matches it firmly. Some rows mark clone size as missing; the rest say once, few, many or name a class of expanded clone.

>.|TRBV7-8|.|TRBJ2-1
CASSLFPEEGNEQFF
TGTGCCAGCAGCTTGTTCCCGGAAGAAGGCAATGAGCAGTTCTTC
>.|TRBV29-1|TRBD1|TRBJ2-1
CSAVLGQGSEQFF
TGCAGCGCCGTTCTTGGACAGGGGAGTGAGCAGTTCTTC
>.|TRBV6-5|TRBD2|TRBJ2-1
CASSYVLAGSYNEQFF
TGTGCCAGCAGTTACGTCCTAGCGGGATCCTACAATGAGCAGTTCTTC
>medium-sized|TRBV9|.|TRBJ1-3
CASSLTNTIYF
TGTGCCAGCAGCCTTACTAACACCATATATTTT
>.|TRBV11-2|TRBD1|TRBJ2-3
CASSTRTGGPTDTQYF
TGTGCCAGCAGCACGAGGACAGGGGGGCCCACAGATACGCAGTATTTT
>.|TRBV6-6|TRBD2|TRBJ2-1
CASSWRRGGSGDEQFF
TGTGCCAGCAGTTGGAGGCGGGGAGGGTCCGGAGATGAGCAGTTCTTC
>few|TRBV27|.|TRBJ1-2
CASSQGWDYGYTF
TGTGCCAGCAGTCAGGGTTGGGACTATGGCTACACCTTC
>.|TRBV7-9|.|TRBJ2-1
CASSLRIGQYNEQFF
TGTGCCAGCAGCTTAAGGATAGGACAGTACAATGAGCAGTTCTTC
>.|TRBV7-2|.|TRBJ1-1
CASSLESDGNTEAFF
TGTGCCAGCAGCTTAGAGTCAGACGGAAACACTGAAGCTTTCTTT
>once|TRBV7-9|TRBD2|TRBJ2-5
CASSSAAGREQYF
TGTGCCAGCAGCTCGGCGGCAGGGCGGGAGCAGTACTTC
>.|TRBV4-1|.|TRBJ2-7
CASSPYPGNNYEQYF
TGCGCCAGCAGCCCCTACCCAGGGAATAATTACGAGCAGTACTTC
>few|TRBV6-5|.|TRBJ2-7
CASSYSTRPGSEQYF
TGTGCCAGCAGTTACTCGACACGGCCCGGGAGTGAGCAGTACTTC
>.|TRBV10-1|TRBD2|TRBJ2-1
CASSESGAGGISYNEQFF
TGCGCCAGCAGTGAGTCAGGAGCGGGAGGGATCTCCTACAATGAGCAGTTCTTC
>.|TRBV5-4|.|TRBJ1-2
CASSLGRPNYGYTF
TGTGCCAGCAGCTTGGGACGGCCGAACTATGGCTACACCTTC
>few|TRBV7-8|TRBD1|TRBJ2-3
CASSLAYGTGGGTDTQYF
TGTGCCAGCAGCTTAGCATATGGGACAGGGGGGGGCACAGATACGCAGTATTTT
>few|TRBV25-1|TRBD2|TRBJ2-1
CASSHSGGADEQFF
TGTGCCAGCAGTCATAGCGGGGGGGCGGATGAGCAGTTCTTC
>few|TRBV9|.|TRBJ2-3
CASSPSRDTQYF
TGTGCCAGCAGCCCCTCCAGGGATACGCAGTATTTT
>few|TRBV28|.|TRBJ1-4
CASSRAGATNEKLFF
TGTGCCAGCAGTCGGGCAGGGGCAACTAATGAAAAACTGTTTTTT
>.|TRBV27|TRBD1|TRBJ1-4
CASRQTGTSVTNEKLFF
TGTGCCAGCAGACAGACAGGGACAAGCGTGACTAATGAAAAACTGTTTTTT
>.|TRBV19|.|TRBJ1-5
CASLKTPHNGGTPRQPQHF
TGTGCCAGCTTAAAAACCCCCCACAATGGGGGTACCCCGCGTCAGCCCCAGCATTTT
>few|TRBV27|.|TRBJ2-1
CASLHQPGGYNEQFF
TGTGCCAGCCTGCACCAGCCCGGGGGATACAATGAGCAGTTCTTC
>.|TRBV18|TRBD1|TRBJ1-2
CASSERQGTNYGYTF
TGTGCCAGCTCAGAAAGACAGGGGACTAACTATGGCTACACCTTC
>.|TRBV30|TRBD1|TRBJ1-5
CAWSGVDRALNQPQHF
TGTGCCTGGAGTGGGGTTGACAGGGCTTTAAATCAGCCCCAGCATTTT
>.|TRBV2|TRBD1|TRBJ2-5
CASRRVRQGGETQYF
TGTGCCAGCAGACGCGTTAGACAGGGGGGCGAGACCCAGTACTTC
>.|TRBV7-2|.|TRBJ2-7
CASSAPGRGGEQYF
TGTGCCAGCAGCGCCCCAGGTCGTGGTGGAGAGCAGTACTTC
>.|TRBV15|TRBD2|TRBJ2-1
CATSRGTSGSGYNEQFF
TGTGCCACCAGCAGAGGGACTAGCGGGAGCGGGTACAATGAGCAGTTCTTC
>.|TRBV6-5|.|TRBJ1-1
CASSYIQGEAFF
TGTGCCAGCAGTTACATCCAGGGTGAAGCTTTCTTT
>.|TRBV18|.|TRBJ2-7
CASSPPNNPYEQYF
TGTGCCAGCTCACCCCCGAACAATCCCTACGAGCAGTACTTC
>few|TRBV5-6|.|TRBJ2-1
CASSFLQGSNEQFF
TGTGCCAGCAGCTTTTTACAGGGTAGCAATGAGCAGTTCTTC
>.|TRBV19|.|TRBJ2-6
CASSMRQGIAGANVLTF
TGTGCCAGTAGTATGCGGCAGGGCATAGCTGGGGCCAACGTCCTGACTTTC
>.|TRBV6-5|TRBD2|TRBJ2-1
CASSSLAGGARNEQFF
TGTGCCAGCAGTTCCTTAGCGGGAGGAGCCCGCAATGAGCAGTTCTTC
>few|TRBV5-1|TRBD1|TRBJ2-1
CASSATGTGVYNEQFF
TGCGCCAGCAGCGCAACCGGGACAGGGGTCTACAATGAGCAGTTCTTC
>.|TRBV11-2|TRBD2|TRBJ2-1
CASSFTSGGSNEQFF
TGTGCCAGCAGCTTTACTAGCGGGGGTAGCAATGAGCAGTTCTTC
>.|TRBV16|TRBD1|TRBJ1-1
CASSQLRGQGAEAFF
TGTGCCAGCAGCCAATTAAGAGGACAGGGAGCTGAAGCTTTCTTT